The clone carrying this T cell receptor (beta chain) appeared a few times. Antigen specificity is unknown. This CDR3 contains 14 residues. Trimming took 9 bases from V and 7 from J, leaving 20 bases between them. Germline CDR1 KGHDR, CDR2 SFDVKD. This entry is derived from a study of human T cells and chemical hapten exposure. About the study: 2% DPC applied to a roughly 2 cm by roughly 2 cm arm area sensitized donors. The study enrolled mostly female patients with alopecia areata, totalis or universalis.

TCRdb recomputed calls from the RACE reads with MiXCR, one row per CDR3 protein. The table lists about 190,000 distinct CDR3 sequences, around 25% of them singletons. Findings and limits, study-wide: Compared to controls, expanded TCRs made significantly more large clusters of similar CDR3s.

As to time point: patch test 3, about 24 weeks after DPC sensitization. The sample's treatment: therapeutic diphenylcyclopropenone sensitization with weekly scalp DPC. This chain joins TRBV24-1 and TRBJ1-2, with a possible D match to TRBD1 (5 bases). The receptor was derived from a woman in her forties with alopecia areata. Some clones in this sample may be carry-over from other donors' samples. Specimen: whole blood, collected in connection with sensitization to the hapten diphenylcyclopropenone (DPC). CDR3 loop: CATAPDNQYGGYTF. CDR3 coding DNA: TGTGCCACCGCCCCGGACAATCAATATGGTGGCTACACCTTC.